The text below deals with one TCR beta chain. This sample was included in a study of control samples from healthy donors and cancer patients. TCRdb keeps only in-frame clones here, not all; method: immunoSEQ multiplex PCR. Of 200,000 to 250,000 clones in the sample, about 94% are singletons; the top ten hold 1.5%. Trimming pared 5 bases from V and 2 bases from J, leaving 6 bases between. The CDR3 runs 12 residues. From germline, CDR1 is LGHDT and CDR2 YNNKEL (reference sequence). The receptor comes from a man aged 50-59 years in good health. Sequencing was performed on blood. This rearrangement joins TRBV3-1 (or the pseudogene TRBV3-2) to TRBJ1-1, with unresolved D. The CDR3 sequence: CASSSPNTEAFF. The CDR3 nucleotides read TGTGCCAGCAGCTCACCTAACACTGAAGCTTTCTTT.